This T cell receptor (beta chain) came from a study of blood T cell repertoires in COVID-19. Only in-frame clones appear in the TCRdb table, and some are missing; sequencing was by immunoSEQ multiplex PCR. The sample has 250,000 or so clones, about 82% seen once. The V and J ends lost 6 bases and 5 bases, in that order; junction bases with no gene match: 13. Germline CDR1 reads MNHEY; CDR2 reads SMNVEV (reference sequence). The CDR3 has 16 residues. The sequence was collected from an older man with acute or convalescent COVID-19. Sequenced material: peripheral blood. This chain connects TRBV27 to TRBJ2-1; TRBD1 agrees at 7 bases. CDR3 sequence (DNA): TGTGCCAGCAGGCCGGAGACAGGGTTGGGAAACAATGAGCAGTTCTTC. It is translated as CASRPETGLGNNEQFF.